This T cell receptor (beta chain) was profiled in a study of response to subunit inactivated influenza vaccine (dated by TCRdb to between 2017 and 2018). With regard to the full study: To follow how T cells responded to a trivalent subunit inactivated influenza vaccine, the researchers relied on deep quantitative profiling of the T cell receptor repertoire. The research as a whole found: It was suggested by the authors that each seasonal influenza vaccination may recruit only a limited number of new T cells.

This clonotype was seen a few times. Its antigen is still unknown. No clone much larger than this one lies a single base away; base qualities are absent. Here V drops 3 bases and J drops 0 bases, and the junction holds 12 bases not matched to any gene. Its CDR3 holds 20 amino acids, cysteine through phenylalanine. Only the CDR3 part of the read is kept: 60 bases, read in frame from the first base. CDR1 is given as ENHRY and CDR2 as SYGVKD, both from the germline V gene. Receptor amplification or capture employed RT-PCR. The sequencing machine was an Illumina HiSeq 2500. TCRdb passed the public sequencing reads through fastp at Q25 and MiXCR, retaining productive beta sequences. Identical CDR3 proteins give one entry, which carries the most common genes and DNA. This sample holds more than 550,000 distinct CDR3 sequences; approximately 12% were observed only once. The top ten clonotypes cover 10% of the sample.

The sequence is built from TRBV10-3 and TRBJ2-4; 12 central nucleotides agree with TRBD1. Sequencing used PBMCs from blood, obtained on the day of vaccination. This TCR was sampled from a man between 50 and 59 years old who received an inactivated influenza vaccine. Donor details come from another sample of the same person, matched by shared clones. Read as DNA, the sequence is TGTGCCATCAGTGATACCCCCGGGACAGGGGGCACCCTAGCCAAAAACATTCAGTACTTC. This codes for CAISDTPGTGGTLAKNIQYF.